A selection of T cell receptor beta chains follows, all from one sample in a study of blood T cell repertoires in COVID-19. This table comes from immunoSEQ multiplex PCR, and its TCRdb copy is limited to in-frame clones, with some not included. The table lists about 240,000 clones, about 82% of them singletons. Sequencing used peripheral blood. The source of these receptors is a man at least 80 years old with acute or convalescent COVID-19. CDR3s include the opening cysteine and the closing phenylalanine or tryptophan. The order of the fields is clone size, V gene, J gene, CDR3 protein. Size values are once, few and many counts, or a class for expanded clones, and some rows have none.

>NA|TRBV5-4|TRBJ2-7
CASSSQGSPYEQYF
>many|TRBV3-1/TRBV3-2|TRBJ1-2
CASSLSGTGSYGYTF
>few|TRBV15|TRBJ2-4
CATIRGGEDIQYF
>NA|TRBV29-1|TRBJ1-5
CSARLAGQPQHF
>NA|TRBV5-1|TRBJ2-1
CASSVLGDSLFNEQFF
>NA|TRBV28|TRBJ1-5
CASSLNRPSLRGSNQPQHF
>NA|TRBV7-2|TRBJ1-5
CASSFPSLLRDSDQPQHF
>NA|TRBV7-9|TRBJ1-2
CASSLVGAGGYTF
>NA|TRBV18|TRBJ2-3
CASSVAARETDTQYF
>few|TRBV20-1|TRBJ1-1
CSASRGENTEAFF
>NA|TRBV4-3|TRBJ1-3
CASSQDLAGGTNTIYF
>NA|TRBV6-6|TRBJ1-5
CASTRGRENQPQHF
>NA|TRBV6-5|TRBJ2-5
CASSVATSGTETQYF
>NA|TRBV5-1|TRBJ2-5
CASSFGQGETQYF
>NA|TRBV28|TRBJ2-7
CASRQQGSLSYEQYF
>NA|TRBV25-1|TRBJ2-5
CASSEFRGSQETQYF
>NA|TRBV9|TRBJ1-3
CASSVASGRGRNTIYF
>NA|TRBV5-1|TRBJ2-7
CASSLMGGPYEQYF
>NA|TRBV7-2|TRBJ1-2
CASSPGQGSDGYTF
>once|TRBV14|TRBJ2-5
CASSQTVQETQYF
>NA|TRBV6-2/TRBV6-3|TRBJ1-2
CASSYSGPRGYGYTF
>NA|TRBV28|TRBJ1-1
CASLDRMNTEAFF
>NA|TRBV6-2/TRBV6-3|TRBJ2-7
CASSYSTTGGKDEQYF
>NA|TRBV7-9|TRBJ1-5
CASSHRSVGQHNQPQHF
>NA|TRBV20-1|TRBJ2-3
CSASMRAADTDTQYF
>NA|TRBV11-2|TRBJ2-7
CASSLTSGTYEQYF
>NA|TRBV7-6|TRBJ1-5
CASSLAGSNQPQHF
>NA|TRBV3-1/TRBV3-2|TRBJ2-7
CASSQGASGGEQYF
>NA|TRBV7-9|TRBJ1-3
CASSLGHLNTIYF
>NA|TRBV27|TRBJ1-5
CASSPGQGVYSNQPQHF
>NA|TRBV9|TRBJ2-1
CASKGREGENEQFF
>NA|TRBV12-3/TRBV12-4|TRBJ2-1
CASSPFRKEQFF
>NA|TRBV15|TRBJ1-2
CATSRDPGDYGYTF
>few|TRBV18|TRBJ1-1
CASSLQENTEAFF
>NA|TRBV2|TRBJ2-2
CAIPGTATNTGELFF
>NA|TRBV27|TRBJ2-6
CASTPRQTGANVLTF
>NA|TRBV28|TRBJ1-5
CASSSAGSMQPQHF
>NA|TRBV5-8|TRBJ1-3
CASSFGTSGNTIYF
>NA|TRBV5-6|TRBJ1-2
CASSKPRGPTYGYTF
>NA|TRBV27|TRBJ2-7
CASSASGTYEQYF
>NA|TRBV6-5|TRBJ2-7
CASTPSGRYEQYF
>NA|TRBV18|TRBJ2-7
CASSPRDRGSYEQYF